The clone carrying this TCR beta chain was recorded many times. Its antigen is not known. The data derive from a study of regulatory T cells in long-lasting Graves disease. To make TCR beta libraries, researchers used iRepertoire HTBI primers and Arm-PCR of CDR3 regions. TCRdb independently ran MiXCR on the multiplex PCR reads; one entry per CDR3 protein. Here the sample spans more than 450,000 distinct CDR3 sequences, about 11% being singletons. Per the germline V gene, CDR1 is MDHEN and CDR2 is SYDVKM. This CDR3 has 14 residues. V lost 1 base and J 1 base, leaving 8 bases between the germline ends. Time point indicated: newly diagnosed GD, antithyroid drugs for less than 3 months. Construction of the TCR library relied on RNA isolated from PBMCs. Findings and limits, study-wide: Patients with persistent disease showed a bias toward TRBV28, TRBJ1-2 and TRBJ2-5.

These same data were also listed under a study on T cells in Graves' hyperthyroidism and ophthalmopathy. That study reports: Patients were excluded for uncontrolled infection, other autoimmune disease, pregnancy or lactation.

The chain links TRBV28 to TRBJ2-7, with D perhaps matching TRBD2 (6 bases). Sample: peripheral blood mononuclear cells (PBMCs), taken at new diagnosis, from a patient treated with antithyroid drugs. This receptor was identified in a woman between 25 and 40 years old with Graves disease. The chain's CDR3 is CASSLSEGSYEQYF. In nucleotides, the CDR3 is TGTGCCAGCAGTTTATCGGAGGGATCCTACGAGCAGTACTTC. The full variable domain, its missing parts supplied by reference TRBV28 and TRBJ2-7, is DVKVTQSSRYLVKRTGEKVFLECVQDMDHENMFWYRQDPGLGLRLIYFSYDVKMKEKGDIPEGYSVSREKKERFSLILESASTNQTSMYLCASSLSEGSYEQYFGPGTRLTVT.